The clone carrying this T cell receptor beta chain was counted many times. What it recognizes is unknown. The CDR3 is 13 residues long. The V gene end was trimmed by 7 bases and the J gene end by 8 bases; junction bases not matched to a gene: 7. Germline values: CDR1 LGHNT, CDR2 FRNRAP. This specimen comes from a study of Graves' ophthalmopathy and Graves' hyperthyroidism. Regarding the study as a whole: Detection in blood was also observed for most expanded thyroid clonotypes above 0.001 frequency.

Amplified material comprised TCR beta CDR3 regions derived from RNA transcripts. The library came from an HTBI-primed first-round RT-PCR and a second-round multiplex PCR. MiXCR was run by TCRdb on the multiplex PCR reads, yielding one entry per CDR3 protein. The sample lists around 590,000 distinct CDR3 sequences; under 45% were seen once. This TCR was sampled from an adult man with Graves' hyperthyroidism. V usage is TRBV12-5 and J usage is TRBJ1-4, with 7 bases lining up with TRBD1. The sample was peripheral blood or thyroid tissue (not recorded which). In DNA form, the CDR3 reads TGTGCTAGTGCGGGACAGTCGTCAGAAAAACTGTTTTTT. This gives the protein CASAGQSSEKLFF.